This T cell receptor beta chain was recovered during a study of T cells in Graves' hyperthyroidism and ophthalmopathy. Overall study: Peripheral blood was secured at the point of initial diagnosis, before any treatment.

Study findings and constraints: Peripheral blood also featured most of the thyroid clonotypes expanded above 0.001. Ophthalmopathy was told apart from stable hyperthyroidism by a 13 V-J model.

This clonotype was counted at least ten times. Antigen specificity is unknown. What was amplified from RNA transcripts were TCR beta CDR3 regions. The HTBI set primed first-round TCR CDR3 RT-PCR. From the multiplex PCR reads, TCRdb called clonotypes with MiXCR, one entry per CDR3 protein. The sample gives roughly 500,000 distinct CDR3 sequences, more than 11% of which show up once; roughly 5.5% is in the top ten. Patients aged 18 to 65 had newly diagnosed hyperthyroidism of under 2 months' duration. V shed 5 bases and J 0 bases; nucleotides not matched to a gene: 5. CDR3 size: 14 residues. Per germline, CDR1 DFQATT and CDR2 SNEGSKA (reference sequence).

This receptor was taken from a woman in her thirties with Graves' hyperthyroidism that later progressed to Graves' ophthalmopathy. Sequences were obtained from blood. J is TRBJ2-7 and V is TRBV20-1; 9 bases are a match to TRBD1. The CDR3 region has the DNA TGCAGTGCTGATGACAGGGGGAGCTCCTACGAGCAGTACTTC. It translates to CSADDRGSSYEQYF.